The 11 T cell receptor beta chains below were found in one sample sequenced in a study of OX40 agonist ivuxolimab in advanced cancers. The library was obtained by the immunoSEQ multiplex PCR assay. TCRdb's version of the immuneACCESS table is confined to in-frame rearrangements and falls short of the full clone set. An unresolved V gene accounts for under half of the shortfall where checked; the remainder is of unknown origin. Within this sample are fewer than 75,000 clones, with 88% of them counted one time only. The biggest ten clones account for 0.67% of the sample. Sequences were derived from CD4+ or CD8+ T cells sorted from blood, sampled in a trial of the OX40 agonist ivuxolimab. Receptor source: an adult with an advanced solid tumor such as melanoma, head and neck, liver or kidney cancer.

The gene calls are TRBV6-5 and TRBJ2-5; D is perhaps TRBD2 (6 bases). Germline V gene sequence: CDR1 MNHEY, CDR2 SVGAGI. The ends were cut back, 0 bases at V and 2 bases at J, with 10 bases in the middle. This CDR3 contains 15 residues. The CDR3 nucleotides are TGTGCCAGCAGTTACTCAGGTCTAGCGCAAGAGACCCAGTACTTC. Translation gives CASSYSGLAQETQYF.

This clone was detected a few times. The rearrangement joins TRBV19 to TRBJ2-5; maybe TRBD1 (6 bases). Trimming shortened V by 5 bases and J by 3 bases, and 13 bases separated the two germline ends. Germline V gene data show CDR1 as LNHDA and CDR2 as SQIVND (reference sequence). The CDR3 runs 14 residues. This CDR3 is CASSVQGREETQYF. CDR3 in DNA: TGTGCCAGTAGTGTACAGGGAAGGGAAGAGACCCAGTACTTC.

This sequence joins TRBV7-9 and TRBJ2-1, with D tentatively TRBD2 (6 bases). Trimming pared 0 bases from V and 6 bases from J, leaving 12 bases between. The CDR3 totals 15 residues. CDR1 SEHNR and CDR2 FQNEAQ come from the germline V gene (reference sequence). Here the CDR3 DNA reads TGTGCCAGCAGCTTAGCGGGGACTGCGCTCAATGAGCAGTTCTTC. It encodes CASSLAGTALNEQFF.

J is TRBJ2-7 and V is TRBV5-1, with D perhaps TRBD2 (6 bases). This CDR3 contains 17 residues. Trimming pared 4 bases from V and 2 bases from J, leaving 22 bases between. Germline lookup yields CDR1 SGHRS and CDR2 YFSETQ. This CDR3 is CASSGGESGLLTYEQYF. The CDR3 nucleotides read TGCGCCAGCAGCGGAGGGGAGTCCGGGTTGTTAACCTACGAGCAGTACTTC.

V usage is TRBV2 and J usage is TRBJ2-1; tentative D call: TRBD2 (6 bases). Trimming cost V 2 bases and J 2 bases, with 13 bases left between them. The CDR3 is made up of 16 amino acids. Germline CDR1 is SNHLY and CDR2 is FYNNEI. The CDR3 nucleotides are TGTGCCAGCAGTGAACGGACTATCACCACCTACAATGAGCAGTTCTTC. As protein: CASSERTITTYNEQFF.

The DNA of the CDR3 is TGTGCCATCAGCACAACTAGCGGAGGACCCTCGAGGGAGACCCAGTACTTC. Its translation: CAISTTSGGPSRETQYF. This rearrangement joins TRBV10-3 to TRBJ2-5, with TRBD2 identical over 8 bases. The ends lost 6 bases at V and 5 bases at J; junction bases unmatched: 17. This CDR3 has 17 amino acids. CDR1 and CDR2 (germline): ENHRY, SYGVKD.

The V gene is TRBV5-1, the J gene TRBJ2-1; the match to TRBD2 covers 10 bases. CDR1 SGHRS and CDR2 YFSETQ come from the germline V gene. The J segment lost 10 bases and the V segment lost 2 bases, leaving 9 bases of the junction unmatched. The CDR3 spans 15 residues. The CDR3 loop reads CASSLRLAGLSEQFF. CDR3 in DNA: TGCGCCAGCAGCTTAAGACTAGCGGGTTTATCGGAGCAGTTCTTC. The full variable domain, with the rest looked up from reference TRBV5-1 and TRBJ2-1, is KAGVTQTPRYLIKTRGQQVTLSCSPISGHRSVSWYQQTPGQGLQFLFEYFSETQRNKGNFPGRFSGRQFSNSRSEMNVSTLELGDSALYLCASSLRLAGLSEQFFGPGTRLTVL.

The V call is TRBV10-3, the J call TRBJ2-3; 9 bases are shared with TRBD2. The CDR3 is made up of 16 amino acids. V shed 6 bases, J shed 3 bases, and the junction held 10 bases outside the gene matches. Germline lookup yields CDR1 ENHRY and CDR2 SYGVKD. The CDR3: CAIRSLLAGGTDTQYF. As DNA, the CDR3 is TGTGCCATCAGGAGCCTATTGGCGGGGGGGACAGATACGCAGTATTTT.

This clone was seen only once. V is TRBV4-2 and J is TRBJ2-1; 10 positions agree with TRBD2. Per the germline V gene, CDR1 is LGHNA and CDR2 is YNFKEQ. CDR3 length: 14 amino acids. The J segment lost 10 bases and the V segment lost 4 bases, leaving 7 bases of the junction unmatched. CDR3 coding DNA: TGTGCCAGCAGCCCTCTAGCGGGAGTGGGCGAGCAGTTCTTC. It codes for CASSPLAGVGEQFF.

This chain links TRBV10-3 with TRBJ1-1, with D hard to call. The V end was cut by 0 bases, the J end by 1 base, with 6 bases between. Germline assignment: CDR1 ENHRY and CDR2 SYGVKD. The CDR3 sequence is 14 residues long. Here the CDR3 DNA reads TGTGCCATCAGTGAGTCGCCAGGGAACACTGAAGCTTTCTTT. This codes for CAISESPGNTEAFF.

This sequence joins TRBV2 and TRBJ2-5; no definite D call. The CDR3 has 15 amino acids. Trimming cost V 6 bases and J 0 bases, with 14 bases left between them. Germline V gene data show CDR1 as SNHLY and CDR2 as FYNNEI. In DNA form, the CDR3 reads TGTGCCAGCAGAGACACATTCTACTACCAAGAGACCCAGTACTTC. This encodes CASRDTFYYQETQYF.